This TCR beta chain was captured by sequencing in a study of blood T cell repertoires in COVID-19. As for the study in general: Samples representing acute and convalescent COVID-19 were sourced from the United States, Italy and Spain. The analysed material was cDNA or gDNA that came from T cells, B-cell-depleted T cells, or PBMCs.

Authors' data handling: Amplification from reference gene primers served as the basis for estimated nucleated cell counts. This table comes from immunoSEQ multiplex PCR, and its TCRdb copy is limited to in-frame clones, with some not included. That table is the source of V, J and clone size, and D and trimming were worked out from the DNA. Among just over 250,000 clones listed, more than 75% were seen once. Germline-derived CDR1 and CDR2 are MNHNS and SASEGT. V shed 1 base and J shed 5 bases, with 17 bases lying between them. The CDR3 covers 16 residues. This TCR derives from a middle-aged man who had recovered from COVID-19. This chain joins TRBV6-1 and TRBJ1-2, with D maybe TRBD1 (5 bases). The sample was peripheral blood. The CDR3 is CASSEGEGRRGYGYTF. CDR3 nucleotides: TGTGCCAGCAGTGAAGGAGAGGGGAGGCGAGGGTATGGCTACACCTTC.